Presented here are 23 T cell receptor beta chains from one specimen sequenced in a study of cytomegalovirus exposure and HLA in healthy donors. PCR was performed using 60 Vbeta and 13 Jbeta primers. The repertoire was sequenced with immunoSEQ multiplex PCR; TCRdb's copy has only in-frame clones and lacks some. The sample has about 200,000 clones; around four fifths are singletons. Input material: PBMCs. These receptors came from a male donor in good health and CMV-seronegative.

The chain is built from TRBV27 and TRBJ2-5; 8 nucleotides line up with TRBD2. The V and J ends lost 5 bases and 5 bases, in that order; junction bases with no gene match: 10. The CDR3 covers 15 residues. Germline V gene lookup returns CDR1 MNHEY and CDR2 SMNVEV (reference sequence). The CDR3 reads CASSHPTGGGETQYF. The CDR3 nucleotides read TGTGCCAGCAGTCACCCGACAGGCGGGGGGGAGACCCAGTACTTC.

The chain combines TRBV19 with TRBJ1-1; 7 nucleotides line up with TRBD1. The CDR3 length is 12 residues. The V and J ends lost 4 bases and 10 bases, in that order; junction bases with no gene match: 6. Germline CDR1 is LNHDA and CDR2 is SQIVND (reference sequence). CDR3 sequence: CASSSLDRIAFF. Written as DNA, the CDR3 is TGTGCCAGTAGTAGCCTGGACAGGATAGCTTTCTTT.

The chain uses TRBV7-9 and TRBJ2-7; TRBD2 aligns across 8 bases. The V and J ends lost 3 bases and 5 bases, in that order; junction bases with no gene match: 12. This CDR3 is built from 16 residues. Germline V lookup: CDR1 SEHNR, CDR2 FQNEAQ (reference sequence). CDR3 nucleotides: TGTGCCAGCAGCTTCGGACTAGCAGATCCAGGGGACGAGCAGTACTTC. Protein product: CASSFGLADPGDEQYF.

The chain has TRBV9 and TRBJ2-1; TRBD2 matches at 9 bases. Germline values: CDR1 SGDLS, CDR2 YYNGEE. The CDR3 contains 17 residues. Trimming removed 4 bases from V and 7 bases from J; junction bases left unmatched: 15. This CDR3 is CASSTLVLIAGDNEQFF. In DNA form, the CDR3 reads TGTGCCAGCAGCACCCTCGTTCTAATAGCGGGGGATAATGAGCAGTTCTTC.

The chain combines TRBV7-2 with TRBJ2-1; 13 nucleotides match TRBD2. The CDR3 extends over 18 amino acids. Germline loops: CDR1 SGHTA, CDR2 FQGNSA. Trimming at V came to 1 base and at J to 4 bases, leaving 7 bases not matched to a gene. In nucleotides, the CDR3 is TGTGCCAGCAGCTTAGGGTTGCGGGGACTAGCGGGGTACAATGAGCAGTTCTTC. Translating it yields CASSLGLRGLAGYNEQFF.

A single count supports this clone. The genes are TRBV5-1 and TRBJ2-1; possibly TRBD1 for D (6 bases). This CDR3 is built from 14 residues. Germline V lookup: CDR1 SGHRS, CDR2 YFSETQ. Trimming pared 3 bases from V and 5 bases from J, leaving 12 bases between. The CDR3 sequence is CASSSTGTNNEQFF. The CDR3 region has the DNA TGCGCCAGCAGCTCAACCGGGACAAACAATGAGCAGTTCTTC.

The chain uses TRBV11-3 and TRBJ2-3, with D perhaps matching TRBD2 (6 bases). The CDR3 runs 14 residues. Trimming took 6 bases from V and 7 from J, leaving 17 bases between them. The germline V gene encodes CDR1 SGHNT and CDR2 YENEEA. CDR3 amino acids: CASSSSSGQNTQYF. The CDR3, as DNA: TGTGCCAGCAGTTCTTCCAGCGGGCAAAATACGCAGTATTTT.

CDR3 protein: CASSDSVAGVRFF. DNA for the CDR3: TGTGCCAGCAGTGACTCGGTAGCGGGAGTTAGGTTCTTC. V is TRBV6-4 and J is TRBJ2-1; 9 nucleotides align to TRBD2. The V gene's germline CDR1 is MRHNA and CDR2 SNTAGT. V lost 0 bases, J lost 15 bases, and 6 bases stayed unmatched. This CDR3 spans 13 amino acids.

The V gene is TRBV18, the J gene TRBJ1-6, with a tentative D call TRBD1 (6 bases). V gave up 5 bases and J gave up 9 bases, with 17 bases separating them. CDR3 length equals 15 residues. Germline CDR1 reads KGHSH; CDR2 reads LQKENI. CDR3 sequence reads: CASSLQGEPGSPLHF. The DNA of the CDR3 is TGTGCCAGCTCATTACAGGGCGAGCCAGGTTCACCCCTCCACTTT.

This clone was counted only a few times. V and J are TRBV19 and TRBJ2-2, with 8 bases that match TRBD2. This CDR3 is built from 16 residues. The V gene end was trimmed by 7 bases and the J gene end by 4 bases; junction bases not matched to a gene: 11. Germline V gives CDR1 LNHDA, CDR2 SQIVND (reference sequence). CDR3 DNA sequence: TGTGCCAGTACTATCCCCACAGCGGGAGCCACCGGGGAGCTGTTTTTT. Translation gives CASTIPTAGATGELFF.

V gene TRBV15 combines with J gene TRBJ2-3; weak D call: TRBD2 (6 bases). Germline CDR1 LNHNV, CDR2 YYDKDF (reference sequence). Trimming shortened V by 3 bases and J by 4 bases, and 11 bases separated the two germline ends. This CDR3 is built from 14 residues. CDR3 amino acids: CATSSGSTADTQYF. CDR3 nucleotides: TGTGCCACCAGCAGCGGGAGTACCGCAGATACGCAGTATTTT.

V is TRBV11-2 and J is TRBJ2-7; D is perhaps TRBD1 (5 bases). CDR1 is SGHAT, CDR2 FQNNGV, per germline. V was clipped by 4 bases and J by 9 bases, with 34 bases between them. The CDR3 covers 19 residues. CDR3 loop: CASSSVGRAGVGFEWGQYF. Here the CDR3 DNA reads TGTGCCAGCAGCTCCGTCGGCAGGGCCGGAGTCGGCTTCGAGTGGGGGCAGTACTTC.

The gene calls are TRBV5-1 and TRBJ1-5, with D perhaps matching TRBD1 (6 bases). Trimming stripped 4 bases from V and 1 base from J, with 12 bases between. The CDR3 is made up of 15 amino acids. The germline V gene encodes CDR1 SGHRS and CDR2 YFSETQ. The CDR3 region has the DNA TGCGCCAGCAGCCTAGGACAGTCAAGCAATCAGCCCCAGCATTTT. It yields the protein CASSLGQSSNQPQHF.

This chain uses TRBV29-1 with TRBJ2-5; 14 bases are a match to TRBD2. Looked up from germline, CDR1 is SQVTM and CDR2 is ANQGSEA. The junction had 15 bases not matched to a gene; V was cut back by 7 bases and J by 8 bases. CDR3 size: 16 residues. The CDR3 region has the DNA TGCAGCGCCGCGGGACTAGCGGGAGAGGTCACGGGTACCCAGTACTTC. This sequence encodes CSAAGLAGEVTGTQYF.

The chain recombines TRBV14 with TRBJ2-1, with D tentatively TRBD2 (6 bases). Per the germline V gene, CDR1 is SGHDN and CDR2 is FVKESK. V lost 2 bases and J lost 0, with 11 bases in between. The CDR3 consists of 16 residues. The CDR3 spells CASSQWDGSSYNEQFF. In DNA form, the CDR3 reads TGTGCCAGCAGCCAATGGGACGGGAGCTCCTACAATGAGCAGTTCTTC.

The chain combines TRBV6-5 with TRBJ2-1, with a weak D call TRBD1 (5 bases). V lost 5 bases to trimming and J lost 7 bases, with 18 bases between them. This CDR3 is built from 15 residues. In germline, CDR1 is MNHEY, CDR2 SVGAGI. The CDR3 nucleotides read TGTGCCAGCAGTCCACGCGTCCAGGGCCTAAATGAGCAGTTCTTC. Translating it yields CASSPRVQGLNEQFF.

The V gene is TRBV30, the J gene TRBJ2-1, with 16 bases matching TRBD2. The ends lost 0 bases at V and 3 bases at J; junction bases unmatched: 8. The CDR3 sequence is 19 residues long. CDR1 and CDR2 (germline): GTSNPN, SVGIG (reference sequence). The CDR3 region is CAWSVSIGTSGRVYNEQFF. CDR3 nucleotide sequence: TGTGCCTGGAGTGTATCGATCGGGACTAGCGGGAGGGTCTACAATGAGCAGTTCTTC.

This clone was recorded only once. CDR3 amino acids: CASSESSGSYNSPLHF. The DNA for the CDR3 is TGTGCCAGCAGTGAATCGAGCGGGTCCTATAATTCACCCCTCCACTTT. The J gene is TRBJ1-6, the V gene TRBV25-1; D gene uncertain. Per the germline V gene, CDR1 is MGHDK and CDR2 is SYGVNS. There are 16 residues in the CDR3. Between the trimmed V and J ends, which lost 1 base and 1 base, there was a span of 8 bases.

The chain couples TRBV9 to TRBJ2-3; 8 nucleotides match TRBD2. The CDR3 runs 17 residues. V dropped 0 bases and J dropped 0; count of bases not matched to a gene: 6. Germline V gene sequence: CDR1 SGDLS, CDR2 YYNGEE. The CDR3 DNA reads as TGTGCCAGCAGCGTAGGCCTCGCGGGAGGTAGCACAGATACGCAGTATTTT. Amino acid sequence: CASSVGLAGGSTDTQYF.

The CDR3 region is CASDGLAVWDEQFF. For the CDR3, the DNA is TGTGCCAGCGATGGACTAGCGGTGTGGGATGAGCAGTTCTTC. This chain connects TRBV6-1 to TRBJ2-1; the match to TRBD2 covers 10 bases. The CDR3 covers 14 residues. The V gene's germline CDR1 is MNHNS and CDR2 SASEGT. Trimming removed 8 bases from V and 8 bases from J; junction bases left unmatched: 9.

J is TRBJ1-2 and V is TRBV7-9; 9 nucleotides agree with TRBD1. CDR3 length equals 16 residues. Per the germline V gene, CDR1 is SEHNR and CDR2 is FQNEAQ (reference sequence). Unmatched junction bases numbered 6, after V lost 0 bases and J lost 4 bases. The CDR3 DNA follows: TGTGCCAGCAGCTTAGCAGGGGGACAGGGCTTCTATGGCTACACCTTC. This sequence encodes CASSLAGGQGFYGYTF.

CDR3: CASNTPPGEDRETQYF. DNA of the CDR3: TGTGCCAGCAATACCCCCCCCGGAGAGGATCGAGAGACCCAGTACTTC. V gene TRBV2 combines with J gene TRBJ2-5; no clear D. The CDR3 is 16 amino acids. Deletions cut 7 bases from V and 4 bases from J, with 22 bases between. CDR1 and CDR2 (germline): SNHLY, FYNNEI.

This chain connects TRBV19 to TRBJ2-2; 7 bases line up with TRBD1. Germline V CDR1 and CDR2: LNHDA, SQIVND (reference sequence). This CDR3 comprises 15 residues. J was trimmed by 0 bases and V by 2 bases; bases with no gene match: 0. The chain's CDR3 is CASSIQGANTGELFF. The CDR3 nucleotides are TGTGCCAGTAGTATACAGGGGGCGAACACCGGGGAGCTGTTTTTT.